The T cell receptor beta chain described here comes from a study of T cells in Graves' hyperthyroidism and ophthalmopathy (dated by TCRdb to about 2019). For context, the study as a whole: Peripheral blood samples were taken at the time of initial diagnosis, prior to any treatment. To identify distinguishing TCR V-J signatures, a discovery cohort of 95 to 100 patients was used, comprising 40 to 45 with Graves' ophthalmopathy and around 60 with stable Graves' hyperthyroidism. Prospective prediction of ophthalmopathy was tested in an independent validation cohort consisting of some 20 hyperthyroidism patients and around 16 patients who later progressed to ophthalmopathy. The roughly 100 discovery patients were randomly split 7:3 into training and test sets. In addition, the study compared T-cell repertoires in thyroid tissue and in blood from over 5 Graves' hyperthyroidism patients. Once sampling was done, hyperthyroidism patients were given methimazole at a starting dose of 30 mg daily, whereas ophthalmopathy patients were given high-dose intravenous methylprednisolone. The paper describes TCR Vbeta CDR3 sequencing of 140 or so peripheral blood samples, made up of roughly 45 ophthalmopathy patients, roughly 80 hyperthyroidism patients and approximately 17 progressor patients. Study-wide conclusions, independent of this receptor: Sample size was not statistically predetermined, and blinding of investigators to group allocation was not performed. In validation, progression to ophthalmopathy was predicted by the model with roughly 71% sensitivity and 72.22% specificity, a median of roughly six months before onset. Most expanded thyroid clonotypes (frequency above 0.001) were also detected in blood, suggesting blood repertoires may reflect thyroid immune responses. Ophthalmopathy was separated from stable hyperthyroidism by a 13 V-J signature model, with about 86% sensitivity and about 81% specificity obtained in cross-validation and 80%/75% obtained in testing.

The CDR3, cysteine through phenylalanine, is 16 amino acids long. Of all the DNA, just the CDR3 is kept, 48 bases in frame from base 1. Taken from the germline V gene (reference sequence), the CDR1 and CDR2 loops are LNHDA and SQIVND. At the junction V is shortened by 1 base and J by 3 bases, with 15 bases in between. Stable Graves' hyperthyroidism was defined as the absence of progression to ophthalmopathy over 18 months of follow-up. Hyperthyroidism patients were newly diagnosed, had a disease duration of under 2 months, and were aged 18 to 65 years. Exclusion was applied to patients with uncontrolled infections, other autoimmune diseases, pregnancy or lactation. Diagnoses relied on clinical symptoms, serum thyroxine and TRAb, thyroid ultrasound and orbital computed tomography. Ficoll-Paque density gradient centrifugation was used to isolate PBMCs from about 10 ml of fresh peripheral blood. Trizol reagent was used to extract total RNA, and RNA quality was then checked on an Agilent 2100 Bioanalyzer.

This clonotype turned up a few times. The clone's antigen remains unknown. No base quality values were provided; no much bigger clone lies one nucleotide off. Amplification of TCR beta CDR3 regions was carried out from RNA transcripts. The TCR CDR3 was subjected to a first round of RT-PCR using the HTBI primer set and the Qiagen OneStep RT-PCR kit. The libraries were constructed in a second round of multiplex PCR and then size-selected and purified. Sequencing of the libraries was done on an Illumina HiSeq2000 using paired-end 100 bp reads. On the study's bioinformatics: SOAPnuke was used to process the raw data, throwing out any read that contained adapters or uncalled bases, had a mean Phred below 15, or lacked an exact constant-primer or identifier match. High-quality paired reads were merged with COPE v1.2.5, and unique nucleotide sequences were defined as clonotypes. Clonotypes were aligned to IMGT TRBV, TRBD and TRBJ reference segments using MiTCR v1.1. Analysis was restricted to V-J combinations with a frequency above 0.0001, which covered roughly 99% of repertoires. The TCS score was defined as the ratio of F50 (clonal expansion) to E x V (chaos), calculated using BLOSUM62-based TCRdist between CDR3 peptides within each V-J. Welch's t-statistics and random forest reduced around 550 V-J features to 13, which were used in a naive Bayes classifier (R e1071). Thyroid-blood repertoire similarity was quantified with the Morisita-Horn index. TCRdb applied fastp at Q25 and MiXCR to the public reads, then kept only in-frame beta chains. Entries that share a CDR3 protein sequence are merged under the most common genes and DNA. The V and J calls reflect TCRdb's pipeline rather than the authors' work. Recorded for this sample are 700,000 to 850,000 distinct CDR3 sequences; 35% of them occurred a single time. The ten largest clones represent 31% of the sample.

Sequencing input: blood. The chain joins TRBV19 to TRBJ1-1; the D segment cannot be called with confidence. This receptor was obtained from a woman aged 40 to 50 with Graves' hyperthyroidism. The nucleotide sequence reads TGTGCCAGTAGTATAGCGGCCCGCGGCCTGTACACTGAAGCTTTCTTT. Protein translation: CASSIAARGLYTEAFF. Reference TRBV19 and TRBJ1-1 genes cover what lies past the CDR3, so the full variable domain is DGGITQSPKYLFRKEGQNVTLSCEQNLNHDAMYWYRQDPGQGLRLIYYSQIVNDFQKGDIAEGYSVSREKKESFPLTVTSAQKNPTAFYLCASSIAARGLYTEAFFGQGTRLTVV.